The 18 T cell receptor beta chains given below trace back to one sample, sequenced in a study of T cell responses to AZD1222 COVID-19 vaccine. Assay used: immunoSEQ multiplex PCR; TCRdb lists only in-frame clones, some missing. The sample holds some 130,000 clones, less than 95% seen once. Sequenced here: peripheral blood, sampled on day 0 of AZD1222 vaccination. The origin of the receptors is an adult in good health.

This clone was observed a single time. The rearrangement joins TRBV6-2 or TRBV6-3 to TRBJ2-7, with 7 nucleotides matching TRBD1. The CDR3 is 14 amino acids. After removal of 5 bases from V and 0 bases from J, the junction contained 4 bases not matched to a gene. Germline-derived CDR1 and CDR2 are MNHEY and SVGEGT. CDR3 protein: CASSMTGTSYEQYF. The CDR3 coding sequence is TGTGCCAGCAGTATGACAGGGACCTCCTACGAGCAGTACTTC.

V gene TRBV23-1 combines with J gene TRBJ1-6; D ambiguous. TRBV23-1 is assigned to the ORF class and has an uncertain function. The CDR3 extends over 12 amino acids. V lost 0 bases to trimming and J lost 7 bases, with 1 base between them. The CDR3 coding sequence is TGCGCCAGCAGTCAATCGAATTCACCCCTCCACTTT. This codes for CASSQSNSPLHF.

This CDR3 reads CASSQLYEQYF. In DNA form, the CDR3 reads TGTGCCAGCAGTCAACTTTACGAGCAGTACTTC. The rearrangement joins TRBV7-9 to TRBJ2-7; D remains ambiguous. Germline V gives CDR1 SEHNR, CDR2 FQNEAQ (reference sequence). Between the trimmed V and J ends, which lost 6 bases and 4 bases, there was a span of 7 bases. This CDR3 spans 11 amino acids.

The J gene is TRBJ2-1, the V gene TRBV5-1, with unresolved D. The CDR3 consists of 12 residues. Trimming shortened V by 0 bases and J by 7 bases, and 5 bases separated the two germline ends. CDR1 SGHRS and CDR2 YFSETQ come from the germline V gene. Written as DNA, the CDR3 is TGCGCCAGCAGCTTGGACGGTAATGAGCAGTTCTTC. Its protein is CASSLDGNEQFF. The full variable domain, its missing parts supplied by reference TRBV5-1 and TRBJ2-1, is KAGVTQTPRYLIKTRGQQVTLSCSPISGHRSVSWYQQTPGQGLQFLFEYFSETQRNKGNFPGRFSGRQFSNSRSEMNVSTLELGDSALYLCASSLDGNEQFFGPGTRLTVL.

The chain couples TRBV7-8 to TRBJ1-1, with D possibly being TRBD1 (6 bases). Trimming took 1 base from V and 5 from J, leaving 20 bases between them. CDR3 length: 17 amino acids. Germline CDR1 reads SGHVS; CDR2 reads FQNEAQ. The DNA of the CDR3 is TGTGCCAGCAGCTTAGTTGGGGGCACAGGGCGAGGGACTGAAGCTTTCTTT. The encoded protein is CASSLVGGTGRGTEAFF. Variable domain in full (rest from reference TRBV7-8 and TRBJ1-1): GAGVSQSPRYKVAKRGQDVALRCDPISGHVSLFWYQQALGQGPEFLTYFQNEAQLDKSGLPSDRFFAERPEGSVSTLKIQRTQQEDSAVYLCASSLVGGTGRGTEAFFGQGTRLTVV.

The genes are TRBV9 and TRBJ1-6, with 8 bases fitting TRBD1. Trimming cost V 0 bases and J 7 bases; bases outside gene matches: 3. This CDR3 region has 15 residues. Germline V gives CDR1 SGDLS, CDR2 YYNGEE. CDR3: CASSVGDRGNSPLHF. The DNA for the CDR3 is TGTGCCAGCAGCGTAGGAGACAGGGGCAATTCACCCCTCCACTTT.

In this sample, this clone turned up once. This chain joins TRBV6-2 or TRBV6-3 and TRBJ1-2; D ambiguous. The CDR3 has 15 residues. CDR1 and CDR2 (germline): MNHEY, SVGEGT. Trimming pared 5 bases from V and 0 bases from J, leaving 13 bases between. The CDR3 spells CASSPLWVANYGYTF. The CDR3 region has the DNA TGTGCCAGCAGTCCGCTTTGGGTAGCTAACTATGGCTACACCTTC.

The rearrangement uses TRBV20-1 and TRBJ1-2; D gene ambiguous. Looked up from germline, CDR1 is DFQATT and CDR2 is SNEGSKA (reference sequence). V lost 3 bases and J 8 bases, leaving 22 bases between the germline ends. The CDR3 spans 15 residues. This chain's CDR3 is CSASLSAGSGRGYTF. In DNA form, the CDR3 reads TGCAGTGCTAGTCTTTCAGCCGGATCGGGTCGGGGCTACACCTTC.

The CDR3 DNA follows: TGTGCCAGCAGTGATCCGGGACAGGGAACCTCTAACTATGGCTACACCTTC. It is translated as CASSDPGQGTSNYGYTF. This chain links TRBV6-1 with TRBJ1-2; 9 positions agree with TRBD1. From germline, CDR1 is MNHNS and CDR2 SASEGT. This CDR3 has 17 amino acids. V lost 3 bases and J lost 0; bases outside the gene matches: 8.

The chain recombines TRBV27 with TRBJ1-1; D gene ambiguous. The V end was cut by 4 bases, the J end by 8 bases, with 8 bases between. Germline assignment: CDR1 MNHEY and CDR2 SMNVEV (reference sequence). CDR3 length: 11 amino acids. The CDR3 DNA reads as TGTGCCAGCAGTTCCCACAGAGAAGCTTTCTTT. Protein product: CASSSHREAFF.

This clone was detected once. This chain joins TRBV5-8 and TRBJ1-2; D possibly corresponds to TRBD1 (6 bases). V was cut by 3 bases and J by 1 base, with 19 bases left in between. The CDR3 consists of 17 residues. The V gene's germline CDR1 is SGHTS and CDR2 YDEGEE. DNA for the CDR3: TGTGCCAGCAGCTACCGAAGACAGGTGCACCTTAACTATGGCTACACCTTC. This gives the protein CASSYRRQVHLNYGYTF.

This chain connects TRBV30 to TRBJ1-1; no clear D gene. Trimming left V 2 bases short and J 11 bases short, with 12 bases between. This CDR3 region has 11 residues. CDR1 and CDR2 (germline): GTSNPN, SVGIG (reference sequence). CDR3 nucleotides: TGTGCCTGGAGTCCTTCGTCCGGGGCTTTCTTT. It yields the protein CAWSPSSGAFF.

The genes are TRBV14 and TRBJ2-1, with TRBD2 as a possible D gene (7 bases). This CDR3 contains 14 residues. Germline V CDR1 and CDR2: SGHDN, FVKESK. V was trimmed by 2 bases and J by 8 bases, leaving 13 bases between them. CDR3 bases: TGTGCCAGCAGCCAATTTCGGGGGGCCGATGAGCAGTTCTTC. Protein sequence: CASSQFRGADEQFF.

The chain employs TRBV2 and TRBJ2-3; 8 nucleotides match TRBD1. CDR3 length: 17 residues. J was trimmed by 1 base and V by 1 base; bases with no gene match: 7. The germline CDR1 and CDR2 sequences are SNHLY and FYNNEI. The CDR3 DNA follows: TGTGCCAGCAGTGAAGGGGAGGACAGGGCCGGCACAGATACGCAGTATTTT. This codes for CASSEGEDRAGTDTQYF. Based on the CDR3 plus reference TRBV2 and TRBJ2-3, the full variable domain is EPEVTQTPSHQVTQMGQEVILRCVPISNHLYFYWYRQILGQKVEFLVSFYNNEISEKSEIFDDQFSVERPDGSNFTLKIRSTKLEDSAMYFCASSEGEDRAGTDTQYFGPGTRLTVL.

The CDR3 loop reads CASSVGEVRDEKLFF. Written as DNA, the CDR3 is TGTGCCAGCAGCGTGGGGGAGGTTCGGGATGAAAAACTGTTTTTT. The chain has TRBV9 and TRBJ1-4, with TRBD1 as a possible D gene (5 bases). Trimming removed 2 bases at V and 6 bases at J, with 14 bases between. Per the germline V gene, CDR1 is SGDLS and CDR2 is YYNGEE. The CDR3 contains 15 residues.

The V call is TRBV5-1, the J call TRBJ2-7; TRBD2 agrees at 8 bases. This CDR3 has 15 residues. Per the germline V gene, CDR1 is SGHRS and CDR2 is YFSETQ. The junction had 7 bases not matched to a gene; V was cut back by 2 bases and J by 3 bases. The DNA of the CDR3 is TGCGCCAGCAGCTTTGATAGCGGGGACTTCTACGAGCAGTACTTC. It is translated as CASSFDSGDFYEQYF.

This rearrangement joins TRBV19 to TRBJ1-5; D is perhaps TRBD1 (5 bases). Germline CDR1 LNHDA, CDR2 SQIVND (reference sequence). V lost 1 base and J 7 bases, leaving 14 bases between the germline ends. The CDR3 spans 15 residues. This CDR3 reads CASSIVFAGRQPQHF. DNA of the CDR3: TGTGCCAGTAGTATAGTTTTCGCAGGGCGGCAGCCCCAGCATTTT.

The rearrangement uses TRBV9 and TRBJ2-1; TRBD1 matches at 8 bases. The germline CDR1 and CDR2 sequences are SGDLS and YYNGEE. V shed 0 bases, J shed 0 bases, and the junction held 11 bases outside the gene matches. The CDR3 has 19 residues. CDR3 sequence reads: CASSVEVRTGPSSYNEQFF. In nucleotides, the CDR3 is TGTGCCAGCAGCGTAGAGGTCAGGACAGGGCCGAGCTCCTACAATGAGCAGTTCTTC. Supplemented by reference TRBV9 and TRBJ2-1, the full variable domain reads DSGVTQTPKHLITATGQRVTLRCSPRSGDLSVYWYQQSLDQGLQFLIQYYNGEERAKGNILERFSAQQFPDLHSELNLSSLELGDSALYFCASSVEVRTGPSSYNEQFFGPGTRLTVL.